Sequencing of this TCR beta chain was carried out in a study of blood T cell repertoires in COVID-19. Study-wide background: The origin of the acute and convalescent COVID-19 samples was the United States, Italy and Spain.

Study members were between about 18 and 90 years old and lived in 20 to 25 US regions. Two consecutive negative NP/OP PCR tests, clearance, or resolved symptoms defined Cohort 3 recovery. Using immunoSEQ multiplex PCR, the repertoire was profiled, and TCRdb retains in-frame clones only, with some absent. The repertoire has fewer than 500,000 clones, around 90% of them found once; the top ten carry about 0.7%. The source of this sequence is a woman between 18 and 30 years old who had recovered from COVID-19. The sample taken for sequencing was PBMCs or T cells enriched from blood (not recorded which).

The CDR3 DNA sequence: TGTGCCAGCAGCTTCCGAGCGGGGGGGGTACAAGAGACCCAGTACTTC. Its protein is CASSFRAGGVQETQYF. This sequence joins TRBV5-4 and TRBJ2-5, with 10 bases identical to TRBD2. There are 16 residues in the CDR3. V gave up 2 bases and J gave up 2 bases; unmatched junction bases: 6. Germline loops: CDR1 SGHNT, CDR2 YYREEE (reference sequence). The full variable domain, its missing parts supplied by reference TRBV5-4 and TRBJ2-5, is ETGVTQSPTHLIKTRGQQVTLRCSSQSGHNTVSWYQQALGQGPQFIFQYYREEENGRGNFPPRFSGLQFPNYSSELNVNALELDDSALYLCASSFRAGGVQETQYFGPGTRLLVL.